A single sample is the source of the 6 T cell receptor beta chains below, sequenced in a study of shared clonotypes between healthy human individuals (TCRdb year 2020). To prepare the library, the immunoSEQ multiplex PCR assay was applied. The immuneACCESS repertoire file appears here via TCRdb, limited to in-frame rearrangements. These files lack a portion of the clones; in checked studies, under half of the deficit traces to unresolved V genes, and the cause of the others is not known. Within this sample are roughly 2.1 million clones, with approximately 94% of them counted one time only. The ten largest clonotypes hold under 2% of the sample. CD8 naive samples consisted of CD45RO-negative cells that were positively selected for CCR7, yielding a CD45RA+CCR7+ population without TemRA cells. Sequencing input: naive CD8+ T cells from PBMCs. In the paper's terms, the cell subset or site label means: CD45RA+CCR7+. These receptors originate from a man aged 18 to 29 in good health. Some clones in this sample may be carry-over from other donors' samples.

CDR3 DNA sequence: TGCGCCAGCAGCCAAGGGATATCCTCCTACGAGCAGTACTTC. Its protein is CASSQGISSYEQYF. This chain uses TRBV4-3 with TRBJ2-7; unclear D gene. The CDR3 totals 14 residues. The germline CDR1 and CDR2 sequences are LGHNA and YSLEER. Trimming pared 1 base from V and 0 bases from J, leaving 7 bases between.

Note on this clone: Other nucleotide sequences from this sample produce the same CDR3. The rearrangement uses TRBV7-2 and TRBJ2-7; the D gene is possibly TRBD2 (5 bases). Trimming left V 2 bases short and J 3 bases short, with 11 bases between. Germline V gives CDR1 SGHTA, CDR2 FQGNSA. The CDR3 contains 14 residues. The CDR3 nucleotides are TGTGCCAGCAGCTTAAGTGGACTCAGCTACGAGCAGTACTTC. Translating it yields CASSLSGLSYEQYF.

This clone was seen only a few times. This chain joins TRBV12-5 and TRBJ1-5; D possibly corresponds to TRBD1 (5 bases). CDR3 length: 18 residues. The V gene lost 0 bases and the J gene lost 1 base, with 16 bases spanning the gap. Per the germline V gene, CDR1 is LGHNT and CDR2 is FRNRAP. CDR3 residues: CASGLVQVFGVSNQPQHF. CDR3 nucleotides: TGTGCTAGTGGTTTGGTACAGGTGTTCGGGGTCAGCAATCAGCCCCAGCATTTT.

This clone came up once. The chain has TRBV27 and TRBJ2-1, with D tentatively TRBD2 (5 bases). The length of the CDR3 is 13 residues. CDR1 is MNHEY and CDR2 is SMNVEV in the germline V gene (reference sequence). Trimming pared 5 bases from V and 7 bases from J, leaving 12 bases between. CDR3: CASSPGRKNEQFF. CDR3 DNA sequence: TGTGCCAGCAGTCCGGGAAGGAAGAATGAGCAGTTCTTC.

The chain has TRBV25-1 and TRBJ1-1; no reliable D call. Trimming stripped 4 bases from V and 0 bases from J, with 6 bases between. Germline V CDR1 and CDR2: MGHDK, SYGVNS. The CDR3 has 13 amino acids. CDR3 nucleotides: TGTGCCAGCAGTGCCCCCTTGAACACTGAAGCTTTCTTT. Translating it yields CASSAPLNTEAFF.

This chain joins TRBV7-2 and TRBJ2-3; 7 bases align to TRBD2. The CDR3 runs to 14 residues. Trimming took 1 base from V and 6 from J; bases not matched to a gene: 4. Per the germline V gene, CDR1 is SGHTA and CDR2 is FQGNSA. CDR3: CASSLGWGGDTQYF. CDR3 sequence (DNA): TGTGCCAGCAGCTTAGGCTGGGGAGGGGATACGCAGTATTTT.